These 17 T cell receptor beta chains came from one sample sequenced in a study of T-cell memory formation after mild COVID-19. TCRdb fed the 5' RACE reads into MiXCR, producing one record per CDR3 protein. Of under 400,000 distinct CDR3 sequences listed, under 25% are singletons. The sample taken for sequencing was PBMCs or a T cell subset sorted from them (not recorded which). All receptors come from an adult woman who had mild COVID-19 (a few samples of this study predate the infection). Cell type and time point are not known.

Here the CDR3 reads CATSTGEVETGELFF. CDR3 coding DNA: TGTGCCACCAGTACCGGGGAAGTAGAAACCGGGGAGCTGTTTTTT. The chain is built from TRBV24-1 and TRBJ2-2; D might be TRBD2 (5 bases). CDR1 and CDR2 (germline): KGHDR, SFDVKD. The CDR3 has 15 amino acids. Trimming took 6 bases from V and 5 from J, leaving 15 bases between them.

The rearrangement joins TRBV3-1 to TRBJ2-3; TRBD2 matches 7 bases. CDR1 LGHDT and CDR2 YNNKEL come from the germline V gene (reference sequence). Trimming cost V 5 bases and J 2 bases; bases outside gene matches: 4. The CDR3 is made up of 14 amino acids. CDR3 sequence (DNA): TGTGCCAGCAGCTCAGCGGGGACCACAGATACGCAGTATTTT. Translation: CASSSAGTTDTQYF.

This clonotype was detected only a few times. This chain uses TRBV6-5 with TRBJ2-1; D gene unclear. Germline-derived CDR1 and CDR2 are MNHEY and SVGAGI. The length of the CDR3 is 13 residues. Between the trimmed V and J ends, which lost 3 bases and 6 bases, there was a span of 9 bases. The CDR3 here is CASSYGPFNEQFF. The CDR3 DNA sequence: TGTGCCAGCAGTTATGGCCCCTTCAATGAGCAGTTCTTC.

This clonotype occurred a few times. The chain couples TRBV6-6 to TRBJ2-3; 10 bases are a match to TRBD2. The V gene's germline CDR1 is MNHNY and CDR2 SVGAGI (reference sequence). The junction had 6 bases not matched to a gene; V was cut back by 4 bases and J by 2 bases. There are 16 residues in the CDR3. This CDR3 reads CASSSTSGFFTDTQYF. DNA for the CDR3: TGTGCCAGCAGTTCGACTAGCGGGTTTTTCACAGATACGCAGTATTTT.

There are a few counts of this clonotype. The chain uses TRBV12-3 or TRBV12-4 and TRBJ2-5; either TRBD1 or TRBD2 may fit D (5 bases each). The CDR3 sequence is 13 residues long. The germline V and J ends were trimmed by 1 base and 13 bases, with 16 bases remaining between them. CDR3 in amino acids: CASSLVSRDLRYF. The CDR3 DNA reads TGTGCCAGCAGTTTAGTTTCCCGGGACCTAAGGTACTTC.

Here the CDR3 reads CASSQGQENSPLHF. DNA for the CDR3: TGTGCCAGCAGCCAAGGACAGGAAAATTCACCCCTCCACTTT. The chain uses TRBV4-2 and TRBJ1-6; weak D call: TRBD1 (6 bases). V lost 1 base, J lost 7 bases, and 8 bases lay in between. This CDR3 is built from 14 residues. Per germline, CDR1 LGHNA and CDR2 YNFKEQ.

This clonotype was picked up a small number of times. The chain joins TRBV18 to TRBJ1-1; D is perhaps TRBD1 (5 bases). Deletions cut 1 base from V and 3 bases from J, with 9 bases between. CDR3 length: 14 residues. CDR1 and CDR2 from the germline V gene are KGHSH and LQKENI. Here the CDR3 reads CASSPRGSDTEAFF. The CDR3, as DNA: TGTGCCAGCTCACCACGGGGGTCGGACACTGAAGCTTTCTTT.

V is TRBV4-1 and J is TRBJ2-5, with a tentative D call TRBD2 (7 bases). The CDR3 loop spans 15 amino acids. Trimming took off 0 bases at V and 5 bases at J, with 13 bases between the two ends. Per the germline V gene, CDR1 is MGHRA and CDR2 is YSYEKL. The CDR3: CASSQDGGARETQYF. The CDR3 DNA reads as TGCGCCAGCAGCCAAGATGGGGGGGCGCGGGAGACCCAGTACTTC.

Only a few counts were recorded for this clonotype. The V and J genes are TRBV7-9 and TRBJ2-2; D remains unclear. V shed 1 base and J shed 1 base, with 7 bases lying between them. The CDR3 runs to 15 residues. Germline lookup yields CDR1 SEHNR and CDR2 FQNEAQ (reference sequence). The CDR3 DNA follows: TGTGCCAGCAGCTTAGGGGATTGGAACACCGGGGAGCTGTTTTTT. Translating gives CASSLGDWNTGELFF.

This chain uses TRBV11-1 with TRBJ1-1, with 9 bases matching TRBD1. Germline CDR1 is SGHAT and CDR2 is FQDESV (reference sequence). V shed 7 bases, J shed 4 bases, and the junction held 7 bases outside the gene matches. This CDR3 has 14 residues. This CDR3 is CASTLQGASTEAFF. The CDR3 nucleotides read TGTGCCAGCACTCTACAGGGGGCGAGCACTGAAGCTTTCTTT.

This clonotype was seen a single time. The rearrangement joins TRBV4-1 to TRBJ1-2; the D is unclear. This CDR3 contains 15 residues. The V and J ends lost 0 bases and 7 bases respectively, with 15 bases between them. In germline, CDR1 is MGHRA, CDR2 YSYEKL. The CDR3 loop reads CASSQDKGGLSGYTF. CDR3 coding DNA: TGCGCCAGCAGCCAAGATAAGGGAGGGTTAAGTGGCTACACCTTC.

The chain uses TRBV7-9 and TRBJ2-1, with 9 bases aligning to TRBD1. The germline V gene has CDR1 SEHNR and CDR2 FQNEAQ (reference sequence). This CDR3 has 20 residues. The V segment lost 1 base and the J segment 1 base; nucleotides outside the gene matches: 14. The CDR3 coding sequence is TGTGCCAGCAGCTTAGTATCCCCGGGAACAGGGGGCGGTTCCTACAATGAGCAGTTCTTC. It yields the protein CASSLVSPGTGGGSYNEQFF.

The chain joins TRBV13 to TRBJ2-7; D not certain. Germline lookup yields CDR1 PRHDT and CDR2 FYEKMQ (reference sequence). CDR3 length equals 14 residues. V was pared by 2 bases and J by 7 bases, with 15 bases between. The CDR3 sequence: CASSLPFRVYEQYF. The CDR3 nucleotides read TGTGCCAGCAGCTTACCCTTTAGGGTTTATGAGCAGTACTTC.

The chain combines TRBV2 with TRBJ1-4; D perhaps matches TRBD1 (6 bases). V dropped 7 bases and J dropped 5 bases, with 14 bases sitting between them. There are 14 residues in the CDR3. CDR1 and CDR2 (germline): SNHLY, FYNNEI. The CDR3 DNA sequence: TGTGCCAGCAAGGAAGGACAGACGAATGAAAAACTGTTTTTT. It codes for CASKEGQTNEKLFF.

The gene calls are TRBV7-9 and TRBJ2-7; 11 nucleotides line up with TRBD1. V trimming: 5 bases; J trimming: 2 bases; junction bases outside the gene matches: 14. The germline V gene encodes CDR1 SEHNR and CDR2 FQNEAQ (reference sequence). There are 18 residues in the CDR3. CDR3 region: CASSPLGQGQGDPYEQYF. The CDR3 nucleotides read TGTGCCAGCAGCCCCCTCGGTCAGGGACAGGGGGACCCCTACGAGCAGTACTTC.

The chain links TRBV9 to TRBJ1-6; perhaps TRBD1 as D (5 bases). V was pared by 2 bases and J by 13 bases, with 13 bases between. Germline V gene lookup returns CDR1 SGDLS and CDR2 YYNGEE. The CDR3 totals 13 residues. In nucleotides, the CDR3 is TGTGCCAGCAGCGTGGGTGAGCGGGGCCCCCTCCACTTT. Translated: CASSVGERGPLHF. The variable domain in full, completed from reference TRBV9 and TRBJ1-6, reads DSGVTQTPKHLITATGQRVTLRCSPRSGDLSVYWYQQSLDQGLQFLIQYYNGEERAKGNILERFSAQQFPDLHSELNLSSLELGDSALYFCASSVGERGPLHFGNGTRLTVT.

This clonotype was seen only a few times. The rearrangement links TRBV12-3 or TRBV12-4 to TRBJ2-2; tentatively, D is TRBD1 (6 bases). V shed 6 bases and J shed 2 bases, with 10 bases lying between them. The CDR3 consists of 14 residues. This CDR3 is CASRTGINTGELFF. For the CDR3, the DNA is TGTGCCAGCAGAACAGGGATTAACACCGGGGAGCTGTTTTTT.